Sequencing of this T cell receptor (beta chain) was carried out in a study of early T cells in non-severe SARS-CoV-2 infection. This clonotype showed up just a few times. Trimming pared 4 bases from V and 3 bases from J, leaving 4 bases between. The CDR3 totals 11 residues. Germline CDR1 is MDHEN and CDR2 is SYDVKM. Each single cDNA molecule received a unique molecular identifier. Via MiXCR, TCRdb re-called the 5' RACE reads, giving one row per CDR3 protein. This table holds under 40,000 distinct CDR3 sequences, 5% to 6.5% found once. The clonotype comes from an adult who was a healthcare worker with PCR-confirmed SARS-CoV-2 infection or an uninfected control (not recorded which). Sequenced input: whole blood. The chain uses TRBV28 and TRBJ2-7; D not certain. CDR3 nucleotides: TGTGCCAGCAGTTCCCTCTACGAGCAGTACTTC. Its protein is CASSSLYEQYF.